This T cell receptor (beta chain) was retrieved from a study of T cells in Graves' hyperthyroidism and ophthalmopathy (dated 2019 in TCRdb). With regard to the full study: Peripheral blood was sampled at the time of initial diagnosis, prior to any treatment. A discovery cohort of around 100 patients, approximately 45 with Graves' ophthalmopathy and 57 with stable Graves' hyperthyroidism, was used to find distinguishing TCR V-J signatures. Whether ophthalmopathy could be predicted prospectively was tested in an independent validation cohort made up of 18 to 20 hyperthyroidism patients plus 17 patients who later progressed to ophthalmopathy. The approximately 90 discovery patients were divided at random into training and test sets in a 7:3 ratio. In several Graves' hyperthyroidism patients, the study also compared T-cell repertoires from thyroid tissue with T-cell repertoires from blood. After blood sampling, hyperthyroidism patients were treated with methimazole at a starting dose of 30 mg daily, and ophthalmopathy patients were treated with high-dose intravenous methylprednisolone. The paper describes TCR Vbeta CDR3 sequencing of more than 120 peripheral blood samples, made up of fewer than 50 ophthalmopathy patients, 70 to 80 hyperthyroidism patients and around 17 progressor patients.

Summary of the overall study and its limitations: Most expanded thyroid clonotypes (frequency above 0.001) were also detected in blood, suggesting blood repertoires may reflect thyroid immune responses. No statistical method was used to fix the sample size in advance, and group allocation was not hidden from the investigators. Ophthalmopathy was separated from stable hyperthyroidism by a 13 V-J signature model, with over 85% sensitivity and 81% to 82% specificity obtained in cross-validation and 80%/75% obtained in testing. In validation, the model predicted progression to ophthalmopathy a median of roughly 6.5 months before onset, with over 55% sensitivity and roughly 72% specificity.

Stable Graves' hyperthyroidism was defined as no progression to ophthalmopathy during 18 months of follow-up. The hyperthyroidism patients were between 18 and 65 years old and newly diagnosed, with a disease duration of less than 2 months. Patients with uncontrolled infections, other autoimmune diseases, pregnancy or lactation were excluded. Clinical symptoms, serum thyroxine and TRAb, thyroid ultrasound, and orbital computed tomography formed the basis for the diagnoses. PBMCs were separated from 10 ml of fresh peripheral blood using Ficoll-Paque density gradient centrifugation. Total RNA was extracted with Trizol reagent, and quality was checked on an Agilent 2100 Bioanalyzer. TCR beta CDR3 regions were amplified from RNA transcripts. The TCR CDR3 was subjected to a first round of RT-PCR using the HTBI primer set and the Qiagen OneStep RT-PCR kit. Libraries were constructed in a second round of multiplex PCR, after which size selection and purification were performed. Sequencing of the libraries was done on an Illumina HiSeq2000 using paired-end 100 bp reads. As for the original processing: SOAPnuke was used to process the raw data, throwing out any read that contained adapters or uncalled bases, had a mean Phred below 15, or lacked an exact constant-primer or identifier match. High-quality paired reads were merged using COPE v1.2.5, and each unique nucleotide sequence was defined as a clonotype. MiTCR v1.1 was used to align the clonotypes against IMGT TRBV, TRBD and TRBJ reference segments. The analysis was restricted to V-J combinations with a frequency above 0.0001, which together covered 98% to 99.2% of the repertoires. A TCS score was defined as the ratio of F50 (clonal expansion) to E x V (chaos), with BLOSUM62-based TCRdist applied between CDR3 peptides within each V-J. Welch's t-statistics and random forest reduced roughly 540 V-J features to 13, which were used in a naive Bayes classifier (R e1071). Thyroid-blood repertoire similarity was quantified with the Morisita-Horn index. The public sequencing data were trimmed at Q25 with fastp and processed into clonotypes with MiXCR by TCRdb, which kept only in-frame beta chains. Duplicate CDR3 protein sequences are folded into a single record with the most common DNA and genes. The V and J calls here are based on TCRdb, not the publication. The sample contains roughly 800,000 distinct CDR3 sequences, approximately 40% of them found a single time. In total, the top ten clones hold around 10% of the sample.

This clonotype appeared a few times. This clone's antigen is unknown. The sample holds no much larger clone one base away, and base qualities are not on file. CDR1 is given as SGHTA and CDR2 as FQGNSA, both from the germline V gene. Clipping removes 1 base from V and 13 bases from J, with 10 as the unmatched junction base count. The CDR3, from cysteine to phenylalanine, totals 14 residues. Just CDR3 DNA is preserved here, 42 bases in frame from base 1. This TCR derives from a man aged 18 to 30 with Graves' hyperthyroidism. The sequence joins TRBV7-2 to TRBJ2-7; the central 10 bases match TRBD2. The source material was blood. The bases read TGTGCCAGCAGCTTAGTCCCTAGCGGGAGTAACTTATACTTC. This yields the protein CASSLVPSGSNLYF.